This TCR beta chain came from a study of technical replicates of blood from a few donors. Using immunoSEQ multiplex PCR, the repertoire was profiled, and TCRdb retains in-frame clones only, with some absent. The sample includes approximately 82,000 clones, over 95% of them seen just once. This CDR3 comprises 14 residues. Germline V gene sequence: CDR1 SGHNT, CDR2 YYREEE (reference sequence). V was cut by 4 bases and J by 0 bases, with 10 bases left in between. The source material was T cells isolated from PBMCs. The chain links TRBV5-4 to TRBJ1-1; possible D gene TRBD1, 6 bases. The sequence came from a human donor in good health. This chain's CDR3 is CASSRWGLNTEAFF. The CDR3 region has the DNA TGTGCCAGCAGCAGATGGGGGCTGAACACTGAAGCTTTCTTT.